A single sample gave rise to the 14 T cell receptor beta chains below, sequenced in a study of regulatory T cells in long-lasting Graves disease. Indicated time point: newly diagnosed GD, antithyroid drugs for less than 3 months. PBMCs provided the RNA from which the TCR library was made. HTBI primers from iRepertoire and Arm-PCR of CDR3 regions yielded the TCR beta libraries. Each CDR3 protein gets one entry after TCRdb re-called the multiplex PCR reads with MiXCR. Among some 500,000 distinct CDR3 sequences listed, roughly 16% were seen once. This sample also appeared in a second study, on T cells in Graves' hyperthyroidism and ophthalmopathy.

The starting material was peripheral blood mononuclear cells (PBMCs), obtained at new diagnosis, from a patient treated with antithyroid drugs. The receptor set was obtained from a woman aged 35-60 years with Graves disease.

The chain recombines TRBV7-2 with TRBJ1-6; 11 bases match TRBD1. Germline V gene sequence: CDR1 SGHTA, CDR2 FQGNSA. The CDR3 covers 15 residues. The V segment lost 5 bases and the J segment 9 bases; nucleotides outside the gene matches: 6. This chain's CDR3 is CASSRPGQGGSPLHF. CDR3 bases: TGTGCCAGCAGCCGACCGGGACAGGGGGGTTCACCCCTCCACTTT. Full variable domain (missing parts from reference TRBV7-2 and TRBJ1-6): GAGVSQSPSNKVTEKGKDVELRCDPISGHTALYWYRQSLGQGLEFLIYFQGNSAPDKSGLPSDRFSAERTGGSVSTLTIQRTQQEDSAVYLCASSRPGQGGSPLHFGNGTRLTVT.

Regarding this clonotype: A read error may be the cause here, since a much bigger clone is one base away. The rearrangement links TRBV18 to TRBJ2-1; no reliable D call. The V gene's germline CDR1 is KGHSH and CDR2 LQKENI. This CDR3 has 15 amino acids. V lost 3 bases and J lost 0, with 9 bases in between. CDR3 sequence: CASSPAAGSYNEQFF. In DNA, the CDR3 is TGTGCCAGCTCACCGGCGGCTGGCTCCTACAATGAGCAGTTCTTC.

J is TRBJ1-1 and V is TRBV29-1; no definite D call. The CDR3 totals 12 residues. The V gene's germline CDR1 is SQVTM and CDR2 ANQGSEA. The ends were cut back, 3 bases at V and 8 bases at J, with 13 bases in the middle. The CDR3 DNA follows: TGCAGCGTTGACGCTCTAGGTCAGGAAGCTTTCTTT. It is translated as CSVDALGQEAFF.

This clonotype has a handful of counts. The chain combines TRBV18 with TRBJ1-4; D uncertain. The CDR3 runs to 14 residues. The V end was cut by 6 bases, the J end by 4 bases, with 12 bases between. Germline V gene sequence: CDR1 KGHSH, CDR2 LQKENI. CDR3 sequence: CASSRARNNEKLFF. The CDR3 nucleotides are TGTGCCAGCTCCCGGGCCAGGAATAATGAAAAACTGTTTTTT.

This clonotype was detected many times. J is TRBJ2-5 and V is TRBV28; the D gene is possibly TRBD2 (6 bases). CDR1 and CDR2 from the germline V gene are MDHEN and SYDVKM. V was cut by 6 bases and J by 2 bases, with 22 bases left in between. The CDR3 covers 17 residues. This chain's CDR3 is CASSPPGGPAGQETQYF. The CDR3 coding sequence is TGTGCCAGCAGCCCCCCAGGAGGGCCAGCCGGTCAAGAGACCCAGTACTTC.

This chain joins TRBV24-1 and TRBJ2-1; TRBD2 matches at 7 bases. CDR3 size: 13 residues. The V and J ends lost 12 bases and 7 bases, in that order; junction bases with no gene match: 11. In germline, CDR1 is KGHDR, CDR2 SFDVKD. The CDR3 nucleotides read TGTGCCCCGCGGGGGTTCCACTTTAATGAGCAGTTCTTC. Protein: CAPRGFHFNEQFF.

As regards this clonotype: An end of the junction does not agree with germline; a read error may underlie this. The chain joins TRBV12-3 or TRBV12-4 to TRBJ1-1; D gene ambiguous. The CDR3 loop spans 14 amino acids. Here the CDR3 DNA reads TGTGCCAGCAGTTTTGGTCAACTGAACACTGAAGCTTCCTTT. This translates into CASSFGQLNTEASF.

V usage is TRBV27 and J usage is TRBJ2-1; D is perhaps TRBD1 or TRBD2 (5 bases each). The CDR3 runs to 13 residues. Looked up from germline, CDR1 is MNHEY and CDR2 is SMNVEV (reference sequence). V dropped 4 bases and J dropped 10 bases, with 14 bases sitting between them. CDR3 DNA: TGTGCCAGCAGTTCCTGGACTTGGGGGGAGCAGTTCTTC. Translated, it gives CASSSWTWGEQFF.

This clonotype was seen a few times. The chain uses TRBV12-3 or TRBV12-4 and TRBJ2-1; TRBD2 agrees at 8 bases. The CDR3 covers 14 residues. The V segment lost 3 bases and the J segment 6 bases; nucleotides outside the gene matches: 4. CDR3 DNA: TGTGCCAGCAGTTTTTACGGGACTAGCAATGAGCAGTTCTTC. Residues: CASSFYGTSNEQFF.

The genes are TRBV3-1 and TRBJ2-3; 7 positions agree with TRBD1. Trimming at V came to 0 bases and at J to 1 base, leaving 4 bases not matched to a gene. The CDR3 length is 16 residues. Germline V CDR1 and CDR2: LGHDT, YNNKEL (reference sequence). This chain's CDR3 is CASSQDLGQGTDTQYF. In DNA form, the CDR3 reads TGTGCCAGCAGCCAAGATCTAGGACAGGGCACAGATACGCAGTATTTT.

As for this clonotype: This sequence may be a read error, since a much larger clone differs from it by one base. The rearrangement joins TRBV9 to TRBJ1-1; D is uncertain. CDR3 size: 13 residues. V was trimmed by 4 bases and J by 1 base, leaving 8 bases between them. Germline CDR1 and CDR2: SGDLS and YYNGEE. CDR3 nucleotide sequence: TGTGCCAGCAGCTTAAAACAGAACACTGAAGCTTTCTTT. Translated, it gives CASSLKQNTEAFF.

This clonotype was picked up many times. The V and J genes are TRBV12-3 or TRBV12-4 and TRBJ1-1, with D tentatively TRBD1 (6 bases). This CDR3 spans 12 amino acids. V was pared by 5 bases and J by 12 bases, with 16 bases between. In nucleotides, the CDR3 is TGTGCCAGCAGTGCAGACAGGAGGAAAACTTTCTTT. Residues: CASSADRRKTFF.

This clonotype came up a few times. The V gene is TRBV18, the J gene TRBJ2-7; D not resolved. The CDR3 consists of 15 residues. The V gene's germline CDR1 is KGHSH and CDR2 LQKENI. Trimming took 3 bases from V and 0 from J, leaving 12 bases between them. As DNA, the CDR3 is TGTGCCAGCTCACCCACCGGGTCCCTCTCCTACGAGCAGTACTTC. Protein product: CASSPTGSLSYEQYF.

In this sample, this clonotype turned up many times. The chain carries TRBV20-1 and TRBJ2-1; 13 positions agree with TRBD2. From germline, CDR1 is DFQATT and CDR2 SNEGSKA (reference sequence). The CDR3 consists of 15 residues. Trimming cost V 6 bases and J 7 bases; bases outside gene matches: 9. The CDR3: CSAAGGLAGRNEQFF. The DNA for the CDR3 is TGCAGTGCCGCAGGGGGACTAGCGGGGAGGAATGAGCAGTTCTTC.